This TCR beta chain was captured by sequencing in a study of long-term antiretroviral therapy in people with HIV. V lost 7 bases to trimming and J lost 6 bases, with 13 bases between them. The CDR3 extends over 13 amino acids. CDR1 WSHSY and CDR2 SAAADI come from the germline V gene. The assay, immunoSEQ v3.0, was run at survey level. The assay was immunoSEQ multiplex PCR, and TCRdb's table has in-frame clones only and misses some. The table lists about 24,000 clones, approximately 83% of them singletons. The chain couples TRBV10-2 to TRBJ1-5, with D perhaps TRBD1 (6 bases). The specimen comprised unsorted PBMCs, sampled around 4.2 years after starting antiretroviral therapy. The receptor was isolated from a man aged 25 to 45 with HIV. CDR3 region: CASINRVGQPQHF. CDR3 nucleotides: TGCGCCAGCATTAACAGGGTTGGTCAGCCCCAGCATTTT.